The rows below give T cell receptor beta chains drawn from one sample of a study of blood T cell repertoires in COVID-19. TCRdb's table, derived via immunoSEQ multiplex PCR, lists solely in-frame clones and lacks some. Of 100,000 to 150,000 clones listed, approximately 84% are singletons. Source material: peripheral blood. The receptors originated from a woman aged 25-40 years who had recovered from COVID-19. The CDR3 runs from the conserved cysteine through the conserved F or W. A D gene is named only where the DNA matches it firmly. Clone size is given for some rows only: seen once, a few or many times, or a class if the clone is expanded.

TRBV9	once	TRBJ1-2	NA	CASSAYRDWGYTF	TGTGCCAGCAGCGCATACAGGGATTGGGGCTACACCTTC
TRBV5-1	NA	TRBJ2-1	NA	CASSSGTPNNEQFF	TGCGCCAGCAGCTCCGGGACACCCAACAATGAGCAGTTCTTC
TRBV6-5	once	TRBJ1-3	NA	CASSLLGGDGNTIYF	TGTGCCAGCAGTTTACTAGGGGGGGACGGAAACACCATATATTTT
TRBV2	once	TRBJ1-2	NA	CASSDPGYDYGYTF	TGTGCCAGCAGTGACCCAGGGTATGACTATGGCTACACCTTC
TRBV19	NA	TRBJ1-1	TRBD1	CASSRKGANTEAFF	TGTGCCAGTAGTAGAAAGGGGGCGAACACTGAAGCTTTCTTT
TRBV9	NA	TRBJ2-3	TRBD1	CASSPRTGPDTQYF	TGTGCCAGCAGCCCCCGGACAGGGCCAGATACGCAGTATTTT
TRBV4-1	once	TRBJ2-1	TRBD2	CASSQGSSGGAYNEQFF	TGCGCCAGCAGCCAAGGATCTAGCGGGGGGGCCTACAATGAGCAGTTCTTC
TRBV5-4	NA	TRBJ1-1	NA	CASKVKGGLTEAFF	TGTGCCAGCAAAGTTAAGGGGGGGCTCACTGAAGCTTTCTTT
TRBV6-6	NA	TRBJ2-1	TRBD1	CASSLGQNNEQFF	TGTGCCAGCAGTTTGGGACAGAACAATGAGCAGTTCTTC
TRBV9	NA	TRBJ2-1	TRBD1	CASTSRGPRGSYNEQFF	TGTGCCAGCACAAGCAGGGGGCCGCGCGGCTCCTACAATGAGCAGTTCTTC
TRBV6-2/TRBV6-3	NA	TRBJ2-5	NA	CASSPAGLSQSGETQYF	TGTGCCAGCAGCCCGGCAGGGTTGTCCCAAAGTGGAGAGACCCAGTACTTC
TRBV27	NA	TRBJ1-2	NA	CASSFWATSNYGYTF	TGTGCCAGCAGTTTTTGGGCAACCTCTAACTATGGCTACACCTTC
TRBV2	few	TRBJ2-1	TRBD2	CASSEDAPSGSWDEQFF	TGTGCCAGCAGTGAAGATGCCCCTAGCGGGAGTTGGGATGAGCAGTTCTTC
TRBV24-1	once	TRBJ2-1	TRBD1	CATSARGPYNEQFF	TGTGCCACCAGTGCTAGGGGGCCCTACAATGAGCAGTTCTTC
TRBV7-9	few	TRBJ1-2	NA	CASSSGWGDLYGYTF	TGTGCCAGCAGCTCCGGGTGGGGCGATCTCTATGGCTACACCTTC
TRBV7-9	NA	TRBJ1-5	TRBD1	CASSLQGPNQPQHF	TGTGCCAGCAGCCTACAGGGGCCCAATCAGCCCCAGCATTTT
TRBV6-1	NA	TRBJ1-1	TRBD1	CASSIAGTALEAFF	TGTGCCAGCAGTATTGCAGGGACAGCGTTAGAAGCTTTCTTT
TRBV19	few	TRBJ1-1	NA	CASEDGGFMNTEAFF	TGTGCCAGTGAAGATGGGGGGTTCATGAACACTGAAGCTTTCTTT
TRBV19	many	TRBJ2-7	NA	CASSIPGDHEQYF	TGTGCCAGTAGTATTCCAGGGGACCACGAGCAGTACTTC
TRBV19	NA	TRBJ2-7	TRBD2	CASSRAGGKDEQYF	TGTGCCAGTAGTAGAGCGGGGGGTAAGGACGAGCAGTACTTC
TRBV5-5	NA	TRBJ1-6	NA	CASSWTRRDSPLHF	TGTGCCAGCAGCTGGACTCGGCGGGATTCACCCCTCCACTTT
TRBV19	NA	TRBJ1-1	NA	CASSIRKNRENTEAFF	TGTGCCAGTAGTATACGCAAAAACAGGGAGAACACTGAAGCTTTCTTT
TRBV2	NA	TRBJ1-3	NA	CASSRLGGAGNTIYF	TGTGCCAGCAGCCGCCTTGGAGGGGCAGGAAACACCATATATTTT
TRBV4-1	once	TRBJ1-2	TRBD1	CASSHTGVTYGYTF	TGCGCCAGCAGCCACACAGGGGTTACATATGGCTACACCTTC
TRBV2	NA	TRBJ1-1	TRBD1	CASSKGTGRTEAFF	TGTGCCAGCAGTAAAGGGACAGGGCGCACTGAAGCTTTCTTT
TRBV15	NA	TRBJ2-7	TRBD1	CATSRISGTGWGEQYF	TGTGCCACCAGCAGAATATCCGGGACAGGTTGGGGCGAGCAGTACTTC
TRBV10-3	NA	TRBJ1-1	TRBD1	CAIGLQGDTEAFF	TGTGCCATCGGTCTACAGGGGGACACTGAAGCTTTCTTT
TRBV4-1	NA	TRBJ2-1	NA	CASSQDRRAYNEQFF	TGCGCCAGCAGCCAAGATCGGCGAGCGTACAATGAGCAGTTCTTC
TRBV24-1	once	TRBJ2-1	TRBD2	CATSKGTSGIGEQFF	TGTGCCACCAGCAAGGGGACTAGCGGGATAGGTGAGCAGTTCTTC
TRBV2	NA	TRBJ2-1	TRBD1	CASSEGSGDRGNEQFF	TGTGCCAGCAGTGAAGGGTCTGGGGACAGGGGGAATGAGCAGTTCTTC
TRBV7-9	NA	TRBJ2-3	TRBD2	CASSLVMVQRGAFTDTQYF	TGTGCCAGCAGCTTAGTAATGGTACAGCGGGGAGCTTTCACAGATACGCAGTATTTT
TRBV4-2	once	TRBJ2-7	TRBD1	CASSSGTGVLEQYF	TGTGCCAGCAGTTCCGGGACAGGGGTCCTCGAGCAGTACTTC
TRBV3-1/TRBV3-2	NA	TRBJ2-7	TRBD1	CASSQYRDRAPRRQPEQYF	TGTGCCAGCAGCCAATACCGGGACAGGGCCCCAAGGAGACAGCCGGAGCAGTACTTC
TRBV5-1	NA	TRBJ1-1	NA	CASSLVAGAWTEAFF	TGCGCCAGCAGCTTGGTTGCGGGAGCTTGGACTGAAGCTTTCTTT
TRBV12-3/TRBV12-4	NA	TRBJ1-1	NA	CASSPQNTEAFF	TGTGCCAGCAGCCCCCAGAACACTGAAGCTTTCTTT
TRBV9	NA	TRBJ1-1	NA	CASSSSSGQTNTEAFF	TGTGCCAGCAGCTCGAGCTCAGGGCAGACAAACACTGAAGCTTTCTTT
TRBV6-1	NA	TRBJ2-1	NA	CASSEVRSSYNEQFF	TGTGCCAGCAGTGAGGTCCGGAGCTCCTACAATGAGCAGTTCTTC
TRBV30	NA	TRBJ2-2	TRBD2	CASPGTSGGATGELFF	TGTGCCTCCCCGGGGACTAGCGGGGGGGCCACCGGGGAGCTGTTTTTT
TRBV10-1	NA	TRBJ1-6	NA	CASSEDTSPLHF	TGCGCCAGCAGTGAGGATACATCACCCCTCCACTTT
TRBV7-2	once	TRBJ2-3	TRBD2	CASSLGAARERLPDTQYF	TGTGCCAGCAGCTTAGGAGCTGCGCGGGAGCGGTTACCAGATACGCAGTATTTT
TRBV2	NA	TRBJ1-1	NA	CASSDALGADEAFF	TGTGCCAGCAGTGATGCGCTGGGGGCGGATGAAGCTTTCTTT
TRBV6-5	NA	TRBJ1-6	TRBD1	CASSQRQGANSPLHF	TGTGCCAGCAGTCAGAGACAGGGGGCTAATTCACCCCTCCACTTT
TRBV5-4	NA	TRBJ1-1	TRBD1	CASSETGGTRKAFF	TGTGCCAGCAGCGAGACAGGGGGGACCAGGAAAGCTTTCTTT
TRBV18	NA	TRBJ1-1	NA	CASSLEMNTEAFF	TGTGCCAGCTCACTAGAAATGAACACTGAAGCTTTCTTT
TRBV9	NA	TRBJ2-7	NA	CASSVDPLAYEQYF	TGTGCCAGCAGCGTAGACCCTCTAGCCTACGAGCAGTACTTC
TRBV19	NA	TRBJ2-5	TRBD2	CASSPRTSGYDQETQYF	TGTGCCAGTAGTCCCCGGACTAGCGGTTATGACCAAGAGACCCAGTACTTC
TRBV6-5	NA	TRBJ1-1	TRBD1	CASSLRQGATTEAFF	TGTGCCAGCAGTCTACGACAGGGGGCAACCACTGAAGCTTTCTTT
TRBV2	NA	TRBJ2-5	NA	CASNTGGETQYF	TGTGCCAGCAACACGGGTGGAGAGACCCAGTACTTC
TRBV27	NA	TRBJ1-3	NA	CASRPGGGLAGNTIYF	TGTGCCAGCAGACCCGGGGGGGGGCTGGCTGGAAACACCATATATTTT
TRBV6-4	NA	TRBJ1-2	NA	CASSEKAGLGYGYTF	TGTGCCAGCAGTGAAAAAGCGGGACTCGGCTATGGCTACACCTTC
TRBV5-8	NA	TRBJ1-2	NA	CASSFTRQGYTF	TGTGCCAGCAGCTTTACCAGGCAAGGCTACACCTTC